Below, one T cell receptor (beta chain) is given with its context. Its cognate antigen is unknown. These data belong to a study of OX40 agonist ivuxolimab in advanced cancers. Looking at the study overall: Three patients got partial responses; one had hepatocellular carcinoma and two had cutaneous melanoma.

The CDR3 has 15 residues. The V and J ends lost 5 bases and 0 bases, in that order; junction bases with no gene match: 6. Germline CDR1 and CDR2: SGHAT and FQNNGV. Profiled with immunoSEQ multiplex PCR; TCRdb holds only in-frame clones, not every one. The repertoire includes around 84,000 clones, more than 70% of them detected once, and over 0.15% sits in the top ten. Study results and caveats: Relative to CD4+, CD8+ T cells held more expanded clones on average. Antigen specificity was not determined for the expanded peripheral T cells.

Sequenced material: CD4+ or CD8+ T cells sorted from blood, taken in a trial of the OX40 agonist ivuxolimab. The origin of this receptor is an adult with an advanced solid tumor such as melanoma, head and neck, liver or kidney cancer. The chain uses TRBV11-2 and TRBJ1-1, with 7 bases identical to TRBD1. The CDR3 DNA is TGTGCCAGCAGCACCCTGACAGGGATGAACACTGAAGCTTTCTTT. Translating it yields CASSTLTGMNTEAFF.